This T cell receptor (beta chain) was found in a study of naive and memory T cell subsets. The CDR3 extends over 22 amino acids. Germline V gene sequence: CDR1 SGHRS, CDR2 YFSETQ. Trimming cost V 1 base and J 1 base, with 32 bases left between them. The treatment here: skin biopsy from PPD injection site in Mantoux-positive individual. An oligonucleotide containing a UMI was ligated to the 3' end of TCR cDNA. Unsorted total RNA, roughly 1 to 1000 ng, was DNase treated before reverse transcription. Amplification of ligated cDNA took four PCR rounds with SP2 and nested alpha and beta constant primers. Via MiXCR, TCRdb re-called the UMI-ligation and nested PCR reads, giving one row per CDR3 protein. The profile covers roughly 36,000 distinct CDR3 sequences, with about 11% appearing a single time and approximately 4.1% taken by the ten largest.

The chain carries TRBV5-1 and TRBJ1-1, with D possibly matching TRBD1 (6 bases). The source was skin, collected from a tuberculin skin test site. This TCR was recovered from an adult in good health. The CDR3 loop is CASSLFSIFKTGQGISNTEAFF. The DNA for the CDR3 is TGCGCCAGCAGCTTGTTTTCCATTTTCAAAACCGGGCAGGGGATTTCGAACACTGAAGCTTTCTTT.